This TCR beta chain was recorded in a study of early T cells in non-severe SARS-CoV-2 infection. Study overall: Unsorted whole blood bulk RNA was sequenced, with unpaired chains.

A single record per CDR3 protein comes from TCRdb applying MiXCR to the 5' RACE reads. This sample has about 77,000 distinct CDR3 sequences; around 9.9% occur once, and the top ten carry approximately 4.8%. This clonotype was recorded many times. Per the germline V gene, CDR1 is SGHKS and CDR2 is YYEKEE (reference sequence). V lost 0 bases to trimming and J lost 11 bases, with 16 bases between them. This CDR3 is 14 amino acids long. The clonotype originates from an adult who was a healthcare worker with PCR-confirmed SARS-CoV-2 infection or an uninfected control (not recorded which). The sequenced sample consisted of whole blood. J is TRBJ2-3 and V is TRBV5-5, with D unclear. The CDR3 is CASSLESELAKQYF. The CDR3 DNA is TGTGCCAGCAGCTTGGAAAGCGAGCTGGCCAAGCAGTATTTT.